These T cell receptor beta chains were read from a single sample in a study of blood T cell repertoires in COVID-19. This table comes from immunoSEQ multiplex PCR, and its TCRdb copy is limited to in-frame clones, with some not included. The table records around 330,000 clones, roughly 90% of them present only once. The material sequenced was PBMCs or T cells enriched from blood (not recorded which). These receptor sequences come from a woman aged 40 to 50 who had recovered from COVID-19. Each CDR3 is given with its conserved first and last residue. A D gene is named only where the DNA matches it firmly. Clone size is stated in some rows and not others, as once, few, many or a class when expanded.

j_gene	len	v_gene	d_gene	abundance	CDR3nt	CDR3aa
TRBJ2-7	11	TRBV30	NA	NA	TGTGCCTGGAGTCACTCTTTCGAGCAGTACTTC	CAWSHSFEQYF
TRBJ2-5	14	TRBV19	NA	NA	TGTGCCAGTAGTATACAGGGCGCGCAAGAGACCCAGTACTTC	CASSIQGAQETQYF
TRBJ1-1	14	TRBV10-1	TRBD1	once	TGCGCCAGCAGGGCCGGGACAGGGAACACTGAAGCTTTCTTT	CASRAGTGNTEAFF
TRBJ2-3	13	TRBV4-3	NA	few	TGCGCCAGCAGCCAAGATCGGAGGAATACGCAGTATTTT	CASSQDRRNTQYF
TRBJ2-1	16	TRBV28	TRBD1	once	TGTGCCAGCACCTCACAGGGGGCCCCCGGTTACAATGAGCAGTTCTTC	CASTSQGAPGYNEQFF
TRBJ2-6	15	TRBV6-5	NA	NA	TGTGCCAGCACAGCGACGGGCTCTGGGGCCAACGTCCTGACTTTC	CASTATGSGANVLTF
TRBJ1-1	13	TRBV24-1	NA	NA	TGTGCCACCAGTGATTTCGGGAATTCTGAAGCTTTCTTT	CATSDFGNSEAFF
TRBJ1-3	14	TRBV24-1	NA	NA	TGTGCCACCAGTGATCCTTACTCTGGAAACACCATATATTTT	CATSDPYSGNTIYF
TRBJ2-3	15	TRBV7-2	NA	NA	TGTGCCAGCAGCTTAGCTAGCGGAAACACAGATACGCAGTATTTT	CASSLASGNTDTQYF
TRBJ1-1	16	TRBV11-3	NA	NA	TGTGCCAGCAGTCCAGACGGGTTTGGTCTGAACACTGAAGCTTTCTTT	CASSPDGFGLNTEAFF
TRBJ1-1	15	TRBV19	TRBD1	NA	TGTGCCAGTAGAAGCAGACAGGGGGCTGACACTGAAGCTTTCTTT	CASRSRQGADTEAFF
TRBJ2-6	16	TRBV18	NA	NA	TGTGCCAGCTCACCACAGGGACTCTCTGGGGCCAACGTCCTGACTTTC	CASSPQGLSGANVLTF
TRBJ2-3	13	TRBV11-3	NA	NA	TGTGCCAGCAGCCCCAGGGCGCCATCTACGCAGTATTTT	CASSPRAPSTQYF
TRBJ2-3	15	TRBV4-3	NA	NA	TGCGCCAGCAGCCAAGAGGTCACAGACACAGATACGCAGTATTTT	CASSQEVTDTDTQYF
TRBJ2-1	15	TRBV5-1	TRBD2	NA	TGCGCCAGCACCGATGTAGCGGGAGGTTACAATGAGCAGTTCTTC	CASTDVAGGYNEQFF
TRBJ2-7	13	TRBV7-9	NA	NA	TGTGCCAGCAGCTTAGGGGGGGAATCCAAGCAGTACTTC	CASSLGGESKQYF
TRBJ1-2	11	TRBV2	NA	NA	TGTGCCAGCAGACAGGGTTTAGACTACACCTTC	CASRQGLDYTF
TRBJ1-2	11	TRBV5-3	NA	once	TGTGCCAGAAGCTTGGCTTGTGGCTACACCTTC	CARSLACGYTF
TRBJ2-7	14	TRBV5-1	TRBD2	NA	TGCGCCAGCAGCTCACTAAGAGCGGGAGTTGAGCAGTACTTC	CASSSLRAGVEQYF
TRBJ1-2	16	TRBV4-3	TRBD1	NA	TGCGCCAGCAGCCAGCAACCGGGACAGGGGGCGAAGGGCTACACCTTC	CASSQQPGQGAKGYTF
TRBJ1-1	14	TRBV10-2	TRBD1	NA	TGCGCCAGCGTACAGGGGCAAAAGAACACTGAAGCTTTCTTT	CASVQGQKNTEAFF
TRBJ1-4	17	TRBV25-1	NA	NA	TGTGCCAGCAGTGAAAGAACGGGATTAGGAACTAATGAAAAACTGTTTTTT	CASSERTGLGTNEKLFF
TRBJ2-7	14	TRBV4-1	TRBD2	NA	TGCGCCAGCAGCCATACTAGCGGGAGTTACGAGCAGTACTTC	CASSHTSGSYEQYF
TRBJ1-2	15	TRBV6-5	TRBD1	NA	TGTGCCAGCAGTTCCGGGACAGGGGGTGGTTATGGCTACACCTTC	CASSSGTGGGYGYTF
TRBJ1-4	15	TRBV19	TRBD1	NA	TGTGCCAGTAGTATAGCCGTTAACAGGGGAGAAAAACTGTTTTTT	CASSIAVNRGEKLFF
TRBJ2-7	15	TRBV7-8	TRBD1	few	TGTGCCAGCAGCTCCCGAGGACAGGGTTCCTACGAGCAGTACTTC	CASSSRGQGSYEQYF
TRBJ2-1	14	TRBV11-3	TRBD1	NA	TGTGCCAGCAGCCGACAGGGGGCGGACAATGAGCAGTTCTTC	CASSRQGADNEQFF
TRBJ1-2	16	TRBV4-1	NA	NA	TGCGCCAGCAGCCAGCCTACGGCAGGTACCTGGAACGGCTACACCTTC	CASSQPTAGTWNGYTF
TRBJ2-7	13	TRBV19	NA	NA	TGTGCCAGTAGTATACAGGGGAACTACGAGCAGTACTTC	CASSIQGNYEQYF
TRBJ2-2	16	TRBV2	TRBD1	NA	TGTGCCAGCAACCTGAAAGGGACAGGGAGGGCCGGGGAGCTGTTTTTT	CASNLKGTGRAGELFF
TRBJ1-1	14	TRBV6-5	TRBD1	NA	TGTGCCAGCAGTCGGACAGGGGTTCTGACTGAAGCTTTCTTT	CASSRTGVLTEAFF
TRBJ2-1	15	TRBV7-2	TRBD2	NA	TGTGCCAGCAGCTTAGCTAGCGGGGGGGCAAATGAGCAGTTCTTC	CASSLASGGANEQFF